Listed here are 28 T cell receptor beta chains from one sample, sequenced in a study of neoadjuvant anti-PD-1 for oral cavity cancer. Assay used: immunoSEQ multiplex PCR; TCRdb lists only in-frame clones, some missing. The sample includes roughly 13,000 clones, about two thirds of them seen just once. The source was PBMCs, collected before nivolumab (anti-PD-1) treatment. The receptor source for this set is a person aged 35-80 years with oral cavity squamous cell carcinoma.

The J gene is TRBJ2-1, the V gene TRBV2, with D possibly being TRBD1 or TRBD2 (5 bases each). This CDR3 is built from 15 residues. V was shortened by 5 bases and J by 2 bases, with 13 bases between the two germline ends. Per germline, CDR1 SNHLY and CDR2 FYNNEI. CDR3 sequence: CASSLGDAAYNEQFF. In nucleotides, the CDR3 is TGTGCCAGCAGTTTGGGGGACGCAGCCTACAATGAGCAGTTCTTC.

This chain uses TRBV4-1 with TRBJ2-7; no clear D. V was clipped by 4 bases and J by 3 bases, with 13 bases between them. The CDR3 runs to 14 residues. Germline V CDR1 and CDR2: MGHRA, YSYEKL. In DNA, the CDR3 is TGCGCCAGCAGCCCAACCGGACGGTACTACGAGCAGTACTTC. Protein sequence: CASSPTGRYYEQYF.

The chain has TRBV27 and TRBJ1-1; D gene unclear. The germline V gene has CDR1 MNHEY and CDR2 SMNVEV (reference sequence). The CDR3 contains 17 residues. Trimming took off 0 bases at V and 0 bases at J, with 14 bases between the two ends. This CDR3 is CASSLSYITPMNTEAFF. Here the CDR3 DNA reads TGTGCCAGCAGTTTATCTTATATTACACCGATGAACACTGAAGCTTTCTTT.

V is TRBV30 and J is TRBJ1-1; possibly TRBD1 for D (5 bases). The length of the CDR3 is 12 residues. Trimming took 2 bases from V and 7 from J, leaving 11 bases between them. From germline, CDR1 is GTSNPN and CDR2 SVGIG (reference sequence). This chain's CDR3 is CAWSRGAIEAFF. CDR3 coding DNA: TGTGCCTGGAGTCGTGGGGCAATTGAAGCTTTCTTT.

V is TRBV6-5 and J is TRBJ2-5, with 7 nucleotides matching TRBD2. This CDR3 is 15 amino acids long. V shed 5 bases, J shed 5 bases, and the junction held 11 bases outside the gene matches. Germline-derived CDR1 and CDR2 are MNHEY and SVGAGI. The CDR3 protein is CASSLFAGVKETQYF. DNA for the CDR3: TGTGCCAGCAGTCTCTTCGCGGGGGTCAAGGAGACCCAGTACTTC.

This sequence joins TRBV27 and TRBJ1-2; a weak D match, TRBD1 (5 bases). The germline CDR1 and CDR2 sequences are MNHEY and SMNVEV (reference sequence). V shed 3 bases and J shed 1 base, with 9 bases lying between them. The CDR3 contains 14 residues. In DNA form, the CDR3 reads TGTGCCAGCAGTTTGGGGCAGGGTAACTATGGCTACACCTTC. Amino acid sequence: CASSLGQGNYGYTF.

In its sample, this clone was seen a few times. The CDR3, as DNA: TGTGCCAGCAGGGCCCCCAGGGGGCTCACTGAAGCTTTCTTT. This codes for CASRAPRGLTEAFF. The chain carries TRBV2 and TRBJ1-1; TRBD1 matches 8 bases. V gave up 6 bases and J gave up 4 bases; unmatched junction bases: 7. CDR1 is SNHLY, CDR2 FYNNEI, per germline. The CDR3 extends over 14 amino acids.

In this sample, this clone turned up a few times. This chain links TRBV19 with TRBJ2-2; D is unclear. Germline loops: CDR1 LNHDA, CDR2 SQIVND (reference sequence). The CDR3 covers 14 residues. With 2 bases removed from V and 4 bases from J, the gap between germline ends came to 8 bases. CDR3 amino acids: CASSIYSLTGELFF. The DNA of the CDR3 is TGTGCCAGTAGTATATACAGCCTCACCGGGGAGCTGTTTTTT.

A single count supports this clone. The chain couples TRBV30 to TRBJ2-3; D perhaps matches TRBD1 (5 bases). CDR1 GTSNPN and CDR2 SVGIG come from the germline V gene (reference sequence). This CDR3 is 14 amino acids long. Trimming cost V 3 bases and J 4 bases, with 14 bases left between them. CDR3 bases: TGTGCCTGGAGCGGGCAAGGGGATGCAGATACGCAGTATTTT. Translation: CAWSGQGDADTQYF.

The chain joins TRBV5-1 to TRBJ2-2; 9 bases are a match to TRBD2. CDR3 length: 16 amino acids. Germline CDR1 reads SGHRS; CDR2 reads YFSETQ. With V trimmed by 1 base and J by 8 bases, 9 bases remained unmatched. The CDR3 here is CASSLPIAGASGELFF. CDR3 nucleotides: TGCGCCAGCAGCTTGCCTATAGCGGGAGCATCGGGGGAGCTGTTTTTT.

The chain carries TRBV6-6 and TRBJ1-5; tentative D call: TRBD1 (5 bases). This CDR3 is 14 amino acids long. Germline values: CDR1 MNHNY, CDR2 SVGAGI (reference sequence). Trimming left V 11 bases short and J 1 base short, with 15 bases between. CDR3 region: CACSTGGSNQPQHF. The CDR3 bases are TGTGCCTGCTCGACCGGGGGGAGCAATCAGCCCCAGCATTTT.

V usage is TRBV29-1 and J usage is TRBJ2-7; D is ambiguous. Germline CDR1 reads SQVTM; CDR2 reads ANQGSEA. The length of the CDR3 is 13 residues. V was pared by 5 bases and J by 5 bases, with 16 bases between. In DNA form, the CDR3 reads TGCAGCGTTCAGTCCCCTATGGGGAACGAGCAGTACTTC. Its protein is CSVQSPMGNEQYF.

The chain carries TRBV29-1 and TRBJ2-7; 7 bases line up with TRBD1. The trim removed 4 bases at V and 2 bases at J, leaving 11 bases unmatched. The length of the CDR3 is 15 residues. Germline values: CDR1 SQVTM, CDR2 ANQGSEA. CDR3 region: CSVVQTGAPPYEQYF. In nucleotides, the CDR3 is TGCAGCGTTGTCCAAACAGGGGCACCCCCCTACGAGCAGTACTTC.

The rearrangement uses TRBV6-5 and TRBJ2-1; D is unclear. The V gene lost 6 bases and the J gene lost 0 bases, with 12 bases spanning the gap. Germline assignment: CDR1 MNHEY and CDR2 SVGAGI. This CDR3 is 15 amino acids long. For the CDR3, the DNA is TGTGCCAGCAGAAACACTCCGAGCTCCTACAATGAGCAGTTCTTC. Protein product: CASRNTPSSYNEQFF.

V usage is TRBV2 and J usage is TRBJ1-5, with 7 bases that match TRBD1. With 7 bases clipped from V and 11 bases from J, the junction kept 8 bases outside the gene matches. The CDR3 is 12 residues long. CDR1 is SNHLY, CDR2 FYNNEI, per germline. CDR3 region: CASNMDGQAQHF. CDR3 nucleotide sequence: TGTGCCAGCAATATGGACGGACAGGCCCAGCATTTT.

The rearrangement links TRBV5-8 to TRBJ2-3, with 9 nucleotides matching TRBD2. Germline-derived CDR1 and CDR2 are SGHTS and YDEGEE. Trimming removed 2 bases from V and 4 bases from J; junction bases left unmatched: 11. The CDR3 is 17 residues long. The CDR3 sequence: CASSFLAGTSGPDTQYF. The CDR3 bases are TGTGCCAGCAGCTTCCTAGCGGGAACTTCCGGGCCAGATACGCAGTATTTT.

This clone was observed a few times. The V call is TRBV28, the J call TRBJ2-7; 7 bases fit TRBD1. There are 14 residues in the CDR3. V was pared by 6 bases and J by 6 bases, with 11 bases of the junction left unmatched. Germline CDR1 is MDHEN and CDR2 is SYDVKM. CDR3 in amino acids: CASRDRAKSLEQYF. CDR3 in DNA: TGTGCCAGCAGAGACAGGGCAAAGTCACTCGAGCAGTACTTC.

The sample holds one count of this clone. The chain recombines TRBV2 with TRBJ1-1; D is ambiguous. V lost 1 base, J lost 2 bases, and 8 bases lay in between. The CDR3 spans 14 residues. Germline values: CDR1 SNHLY, CDR2 FYNNEI. In nucleotides, the CDR3 is TGTGCCAGCAGTGAAGTAGTGGTTAACACTGAAGCTTTCTTT. This encodes CASSEVVVNTEAFF.

The chain has TRBV4-1 and TRBJ2-4; 9 bases align to TRBD2. The germline V gene encodes CDR1 MGHRA and CDR2 YSYEKL. Trimming at V came to 0 bases and at J to 8 bases, leaving 20 bases not matched to a gene. CDR3 size: 20 residues. The CDR3 protein is CASSQDGSRGGWIKGDIQYF. In DNA form, the CDR3 reads TGCGCCAGCAGCCAAGATGGATCGCGGGGGGGCTGGATAAAAGGGGACATTCAGTACTTC.

This chain joins TRBV5-3 and TRBJ1-2; D unclear. TRBV5-3 is placed among ORFs of uncertain function. The length of the CDR3 is 14 residues. With 0 bases removed from V and 5 bases from J, the gap between germline ends came to 11 bases. The CDR3, as DNA: TGTGCCAGAAGCTTGGGCAGCCCCTTGTATGGCTACACCTTC. Translation gives CARSLGSPLYGYTF.

This chain joins TRBV5-1 and TRBJ2-1, with 9 bases matching TRBD2. The CDR3 extends over 15 amino acids. CDR1 is SGHRS and CDR2 is YFSETQ in the germline V gene. The ends lost 4 bases at V and 4 bases at J; junction bases unmatched: 6. CDR3 protein: CASSLVAGGYNEQFF. The CDR3 bases are TGCGCCAGCAGCCTCGTTGCGGGAGGGTACAATGAGCAGTTCTTC.

V is TRBV2 and J is TRBJ1-3; no firm D call. V lost 5 bases to trimming and J lost 3 bases, with 14 bases between them. The CDR3 covers 15 residues. Germline V gives CDR1 SNHLY, CDR2 FYNNEI. CDR3 region: CASSLTQLVGNTIYF. The DNA for the CDR3 is TGTGCCAGCAGTCTCACACAACTGGTTGGAAACACCATATATTTT.

This chain joins TRBV28 and TRBJ1-5, with 7 positions matching TRBD1. With 10 bases clipped from V and 7 bases from J, the junction kept 19 bases outside the gene matches. Germline V gives CDR1 MDHEN, CDR2 SYDVKM. This CDR3 spans 16 amino acids. CDR3 nucleotide sequence: TGTGCCACTACACTATTAACATACAGGGGCGGCCAGCCCCAGCATTTT. It translates to CATTLLTYRGGQPQHF.

This clone was seen a single time. The chain links TRBV9 to TRBJ2-6; a possible D gene is TRBD2 (6 bases). Per germline, CDR1 SGDLS and CDR2 YYNGEE. V lost 0 bases, J lost 0 bases, and 16 bases lay in between. This CDR3 region has 19 residues. The CDR3 reads CASSVERFGGSSGANVLTF. The CDR3 DNA is TGTGCCAGCAGCGTAGAGAGGTTCGGGGGATCCTCTGGGGCCAACGTCCTGACTTTC.

V gene TRBV19 combines with J gene TRBJ2-6; TRBD1 or TRBD2 may be the D gene (5 bases each). The germline V gene has CDR1 LNHDA and CDR2 SQIVND (reference sequence). V was cut by 5 bases and J by 2 bases, with 16 bases left in between. The CDR3 totals 17 residues. The CDR3 DNA follows: TGTGCCAGTAGTCCTATAGAGGGACGAGCTGGGGCCAACGTCCTGACTTTC. Translating it yields CASSPIEGRAGANVLTF.

The rearrangement uses TRBV6-1 and TRBJ2-5, with D perhaps assigned TRBD1 or TRBD2 (5 bases each). This CDR3 region has 15 residues. Trimming shortened V by 4 bases and J by 1 base, and 13 bases separated the two germline ends. Per germline, CDR1 MNHNS and CDR2 SASEGT. This CDR3 reads CASSGESGTQETQYF. In DNA, the CDR3 is TGTGCCAGCAGTGGTGAATCCGGGACCCAAGAGACCCAGTACTTC.

The chain employs TRBV5-1 and TRBJ2-5; D remains ambiguous. CDR3 length: 15 residues. The germline CDR1 and CDR2 sequences are SGHRS and YFSETQ. Trimming stripped 0 bases from V and 5 bases from J, with 14 bases between. The CDR3 here is CASSLGQGRLETQYF. The CDR3 coding sequence is TGCGCCAGCAGCTTGGGGCAAGGAAGATTGGAGACCCAGTACTTC.

The chain is built from TRBV6-1 and TRBJ1-4, with D unresolved. Deletions cut 2 bases from V and 4 bases from J, with 8 bases between. Germline CDR1 MNHNS, CDR2 SASEGT. This CDR3 comprises 14 residues. The CDR3 loop reads CASSEYDGNEKLFF. CDR3 nucleotides: TGTGCCAGCAGTGAATACGACGGTAATGAAAAACTGTTTTTT.